One and the same sample provided the 29 T cell receptor beta chains below, sequenced in a study of T-cell memory formation after mild COVID-19 (dated by TCRdb to about 2021). The library was built by means of 5' RACE. The listed sequencing device is Illumina NovaSeq 6000. TCRdb reanalyzed the raw reads on its own, using fastp at Q25 for trimming and MiXCR for clone calling, and kept in-frame beta chains. CDR3 protein sequences are deduplicated, and each keeps its most common genes and DNA. The sample records a few hundred thousand distinct CDR3 sequences, roughly 21% of which are singletons. Together, the top ten hold under 15% of the sample. Input material: PBMCs or a T cell subset sorted from them (not recorded which). These receptors all come from an adult woman who had mild COVID-19 (a few samples of this study predate the infection). The sample titles of this study are shuffled in the database, so cell type and time point are left out; the donor was told from shared clones.

This rearrangement joins TRBV20-1 to TRBJ2-5; D not resolved. CDR1 and CDR2 from the germline V gene are DFQATT and SNEGSKA (reference sequence). CDR3 size: 12 residues. Trimming stripped 3 bases from V and 1 base from J, with 6 bases between. CDR3 in DNA: TGCAGTGCTAGCGGCTTCCAAGAGACCCAGTACTTC. Its translation: CSASGFQETQYF.

This clonotype was detected many times. V is TRBV19 and J is TRBJ1-2; weak D call: TRBD1 (6 bases). This CDR3 is built from 14 residues. V was trimmed by 9 bases and J by 6 bases, leaving 20 bases between them. The germline CDR1 and CDR2 sequences are LNHDA and SQIVND (reference sequence). Here the CDR3 reads CASLRTGAGDGYTF. Here the CDR3 DNA reads TGTGCCAGCCTCAGGACGGGGGCGGGTGATGGCTACACCTTC.

The V and J genes are TRBV20-1 and TRBJ2-2; no firm D call. V was cut by 0 bases and J by 13 bases, with 12 bases left in between. The germline V gene encodes CDR1 DFQATT and CDR2 SNEGSKA (reference sequence). CDR3 length: 12 amino acids. Here the CDR3 DNA reads TGCAGTGCTAGAGATTCCCCCTTGGGGCTGTTTTTT. This encodes CSARDSPLGLFF.

V usage is TRBV4-2 and J usage is TRBJ2-2; 8 bases agree with TRBD1. CDR1 and CDR2 from the germline V gene are LGHNA and YNFKEQ. This CDR3 has 17 amino acids. With 0 bases clipped from V and 7 bases from J, the junction kept 10 bases outside the gene matches. DNA of the CDR3: TGTGCCAGCAGCCAAGACTCTAAGGGACAGGCGGTCGGGGAGCTGTTTTTT. Its protein is CASSQDSKGQAVGELFF.

This clonotype was detected a few times. V usage is TRBV4-3 and J usage is TRBJ1-1; no clear D. CDR1 LGHNA and CDR2 YSLEER come from the germline V gene. V was pared by 0 bases and J by 4 bases, with 18 bases between. The CDR3 spans 17 residues. DNA for the CDR3: TGCGCCAGCAGCCAAGAAAAACGCCGGCAGGTTAGCACTGAAGCTTTCTTT. Amino acid sequence: CASSQEKRRQVSTEAFF.

This clonotype occurred a few times. V and J are TRBV27 and TRBJ1-2, with a possible D match to TRBD1 (5 bases). The germline V gene encodes CDR1 MNHEY and CDR2 SMNVEV (reference sequence). This CDR3 comprises 13 residues. V lost 4 bases and J 5 bases, leaving 11 bases between the germline ends. The CDR3 protein is CASSSEQEYGYTF. Here the CDR3 DNA reads TGTGCCAGCAGTTCCGAACAGGAATATGGCTACACCTTC.

The chain combines TRBV27 with TRBJ2-7; D unclear. The CDR3 runs 13 residues. Germline-derived CDR1 and CDR2 are MNHEY and SMNVEV (reference sequence). V dropped 8 bases and J dropped 3 bases, with 14 bases sitting between them. The CDR3 sequence: CASALGRYYEQYF. CDR3 nucleotide sequence: TGTGCCAGCGCCCTGGGCAGATACTACGAGCAGTACTTC.

This rearrangement joins TRBV20-1 to TRBJ2-1; TRBD2 matches 14 bases. V lost 5 bases, J lost 9 bases, and 6 bases stayed unmatched. CDR3 length equals 14 residues. The germline CDR1 and CDR2 sequences are DFQATT and SNEGSKA (reference sequence). The DNA of the CDR3 is TGCAGTGCTTCGACTAGCGGGGGGGCCGGTGAGCAGTTCTTC. This codes for CSASTSGGAGEQFF.

The CDR3 region is CASSQDTGELFF. In DNA form, the CDR3 reads TGCGCCAGCAGCCAAGATACCGGGGAGCTGTTTTTT. J is TRBJ2-2 and V is TRBV4-1, with D unclear. Germline CDR1 and CDR2: MGHRA and YSYEKL. CDR3 size: 12 residues. V was cut by 0 bases and J by 5 bases, with 1 base left in between.

The chain uses TRBV20-1 and TRBJ2-3; D may be TRBD1 or TRBD2 (6 bases each). With 7 bases removed from V and 2 bases from J, the gap between germline ends came to 28 bases. Germline CDR1 is DFQATT and CDR2 is SNEGSKA (reference sequence). The CDR3 length is 18 residues. The CDR3 spells CSVRGLDGRGGPTDTQYF. Written as DNA, the CDR3 is TGCAGTGTCCGGGGGCTAGATGGGCGCGGTGGGCCCACAGATACGCAGTATTTT.

The V call is TRBV5-6, the J call TRBJ2-3, with 7 bases matching TRBD2. The CDR3 is 16 amino acids. The V and J ends lost 0 bases and 8 bases, in that order; junction bases with no gene match: 12. Looked up from germline, CDR1 is SGHDT and CDR2 is YYEEEE. The CDR3 reads CASSLAGYGLGGTQYF. Written as DNA, the CDR3 is TGTGCCAGCAGCTTGGCCGGGTACGGACTAGGAGGTACGCAGTATTTT.

This clonotype was seen more than once but under ten times. This chain connects TRBV12-3 or TRBV12-4 to TRBJ2-7; perhaps TRBD2 as D (6 bases). CDR3 size: 14 residues. V lost 1 base to trimming and J lost 3 bases, with 10 bases between them. In nucleotides, the CDR3 is TGTGCCAGCAGTTTAGGTGCGGAGGGCTACGAGCAGTACTTC. Translation gives CASSLGAEGYEQYF.

Comments on this clonotype: The junction departs from the called germline gene at one end, perhaps through a read error. This sequence joins TRBV2 and TRBJ2-2; no definite D call. This CDR3 region has 14 residues. CDR1 is SNHLY, CDR2 FYNNEI, per germline. Here the CDR3 reads CASSEERNTGELFF. The CDR3 DNA follows: TGTGCCAGCAGCGAAGAGAGGAACACCGGGGAGCTGTTTTTT.

This clonotype was seen repeatedly, ten times or more. The rearrangement joins TRBV4-2 to TRBJ2-1; TRBD2 agrees at 10 bases. V gave up 1 base and J gave up 5 bases; unmatched junction bases: 5. Germline V lookup: CDR1 LGHNA, CDR2 YNFKEQ. The CDR3 has 16 amino acids. The CDR3 DNA follows: TGTGCCAGCAGCCAAGGGCCCAGCGGGGGGGACAATGAGCAGTTCTTC. Its protein product is CASSQGPSGGDNEQFF.

The chain employs TRBV27 and TRBJ2-1; 9 nucleotides align to TRBD2. CDR3 length equals 14 residues. V lost 7 bases, J lost 4 bases, and 5 bases stayed unmatched. Germline CDR1 MNHEY, CDR2 SMNVEV (reference sequence). The CDR3 DNA reads TGTGCCAGCATAACTAGCGGGCCATACAATGAGCAGTTCTTC. Translation gives CASITSGPYNEQFF.

The genes are TRBV5-5 and TRBJ2-1; 7 bases align to TRBD2. The CDR3 has 15 amino acids. The germline V gene encodes CDR1 SGHKS and CDR2 YYEKEE (reference sequence). The V gene end was trimmed by 4 bases and the J gene end by 3 bases; junction bases not matched to a gene: 7. For the CDR3, the DNA is TGTGCCAGCAGCCTGGCCAGCGGGGTCTACAATGAGCAGTTCTTC. This encodes CASSLASGVYNEQFF.

This clonotype was counted a few times. The V call is TRBV7-9, the J call TRBJ2-2; 8 nucleotides agree with TRBD2. Trimming removed 0 bases from V and 2 bases from J; junction bases left unmatched: 2. The CDR3 is 16 amino acids. CDR1 is SEHNR, CDR2 FQNEAQ, per germline (reference sequence). The CDR3 DNA reads as TGTGCCAGCAGCTTAGCAGGGACTAGTAACACCGGGGAGCTGTTTTTT. Translation gives CASSLAGTSNTGELFF.

This clonotype occurred a few times. The chain couples TRBV25-1 to TRBJ1-2, with no clear D. CDR3 length: 13 residues. The V gene's germline CDR1 is MGHDK and CDR2 SYGVNS. V was pared by 4 bases and J by 5 bases, with 11 bases between. The CDR3 region is CASSGGLAYGYTF. CDR3 in DNA: TGTGCCAGCAGTGGAGGGTTGGCGTATGGCTACACCTTC.

The table lists this clonotype with a few counts. The chain uses TRBV7-9 and TRBJ2-5; D ambiguous. Germline CDR1 SEHNR, CDR2 FQNEAQ (reference sequence). Trimming took 5 bases from V and 9 from J, leaving 13 bases between them. The length of the CDR3 is 12 residues. The CDR3 region is CASSLTTGPQYF. CDR3 DNA: TGTGCCAGCAGCCTAACGACGGGTCCCCAGTACTTC.

The rearrangement uses TRBV27 and TRBJ1-6; 8 nucleotides match TRBD1. J gave up 0 bases and V 5 bases, and 9 bases lay outside the gene matches. Germline V gene data show CDR1 as MNHEY and CDR2 as SMNVEV (reference sequence). The CDR3 sequence is 18 residues long. CDR3 DNA sequence: TGTGCCAGCAGTCCGCGACAGGGGCAAGGCTCCTATAATTCACCCCTCCACTTT. Its protein is CASSPRQGQGSYNSPLHF.

The chain links TRBV6-2 or TRBV6-3 to TRBJ2-2, with 10 bases fitting TRBD1. Germline V gives CDR1 MNHEY, CDR2 SVGEGT. V gave up 5 bases and J gave up 4 bases; unmatched junction bases: 7. The CDR3 totals 16 residues. This CDR3 is CASSASGQGITGELFF. The CDR3 DNA reads TGTGCCAGCAGTGCCTCGGGACAGGGGATCACCGGGGAGCTGTTTTTT.

This clonotype has just a few counts. V and J are TRBV12-5 and TRBJ2-5, with 8 bases that match TRBD1. V gave up 5 bases and J gave up 4 bases; unmatched junction bases: 6. The CDR3 extends over 14 amino acids. Germline-derived CDR1 and CDR2 are LGHNT and FRNRAP. The CDR3 DNA reads TGTGCTAGTGGTCCTGGACAGGGACCAGAGACCCAGTACTTC. It is translated as CASGPGQGPETQYF.

The CDR3 is CASSYAGARTEAFF. The CDR3 DNA reads TGTGCCAGCAGCTATGCGGGGGCACGCACTGAAGCTTTCTTT. The rearrangement links TRBV7-2 to TRBJ1-1; D is possibly TRBD1 (6 bases). The CDR3 spans 14 residues. Deletions cut 4 bases from V and 4 bases from J, with 13 bases between. The germline CDR1 and CDR2 sequences are SGHTA and FQGNSA.

V usage is TRBV15 and J usage is TRBJ1-5; 8 bases line up with TRBD1. Trimming at V came to 1 base and at J to 6 bases, leaving 8 bases not matched to a gene. The CDR3 is 16 residues long. Germline V gene lookup returns CDR1 LNHNV and CDR2 YYDKDF (reference sequence). The CDR3 region is CATSRVRTGGGQPQHF. CDR3 in DNA: TGTGCCACCAGCAGAGTCAGAACAGGGGGGGGTCAGCCCCAGCATTTT. Combining the CDR3 with reference TRBV15 and TRBJ1-5 gives the whole variable domain DAMVIQNPRYQVTQFGKPVTLSCSQTLNHNVMYWYQQKSSQAPKLLFHYYDKDFNNEADTPDNFQSRRPNTSFCFLDIRSPGLGDTAMYLCATSRVRTGGGQPQHFGDGTRLSIL.

This clonotype was seen a few times. This chain connects TRBV20-1 to TRBJ1-1; 10 positions match TRBD1. The germline V gene has CDR1 DFQATT and CDR2 SNEGSKA (reference sequence). The CDR3 has 19 amino acids. V lost 3 bases to trimming and J lost 4 bases; unmatched junction nucleotides: 20. CDR3 region: CSARNPGGTGEKGGTEAFF. The CDR3 region has the DNA TGCAGTGCTAGGAACCCTGGAGGGACAGGGGAGAAGGGGGGCACTGAAGCTTTCTTT.

This clonotype was seen a few times. The chain has TRBV7-8 and TRBJ2-5; the D call may be TRBD1 or TRBD2 (5 bases each). This CDR3 is built from 12 residues. Germline lookup yields CDR1 SGHVS and CDR2 FQNEAQ. Trimming shortened V by 2 bases and J by 6 bases, and 7 bases separated the two germline ends. The chain's CDR3 is CASSLPGQTQYF. The CDR3 bases are TGTGCCAGCAGCTTACCGGGGCAGACCCAGTACTTC.

This clonotype was counted at least ten times. V usage is TRBV5-4 and J usage is TRBJ2-7, with D perhaps matching TRBD2 (6 bases). Trimming cost V 0 bases and J 1 base, with 11 bases left between them. CDR1 is SGHNT, CDR2 YYREEE, per germline (reference sequence). This CDR3 is built from 15 residues. The CDR3 DNA reads TGTGCCAGCAGCTTGGGGGGGGTAAATTCCTACGAGCAGTACTTC. It is translated as CASSLGGVNSYEQYF.

The rearrangement joins TRBV29-1 to TRBJ1-1, with a weak D call TRBD1 (6 bases). Trimming cost V 7 bases and J 0 bases, with 9 bases left between them. Looked up from germline, CDR1 is SQVTM and CDR2 is ANQGSEA. The CDR3 sequence is 12 residues long. CDR3 sequence (DNA): TGCAGCGCTGGACAGTTGAACACTGAAGCTTTCTTT. This codes for CSAGQLNTEAFF.

The chain combines TRBV13 with TRBJ2-2; D uncertain. Germline assignment: CDR1 PRHDT and CDR2 FYEKMQ (reference sequence). The CDR3 consists of 16 residues. Deletions cut 1 base from V and 0 bases from J, with 9 bases between. The CDR3 nucleotides read TGTGCCAGCAGCTTAGTTAGGAAATCGAACACCGGGGAGCTGTTTTTT. It encodes CASSLVRKSNTGELFF.